This TCR beta chain appears in the sequencing data of a study of blood T cell repertoires in COVID-19. Sequenced by immunoSEQ multiplex PCR; TCRdb stores in-frame clones only, minus some. The repertoire includes approximately 60,000 clones, around four fifths of them detected once, and around 3.8% sits in the top ten. The table lists this clone with a count of one. The V gene's germline CDR1 is SGHTA and CDR2 FQGTGA. The junction had 6 bases not matched to a gene; V was cut back by 4 bases and J by 2 bases. The CDR3 loop spans 16 amino acids. The clonotype was recovered from a woman aged 80 or over with acute or convalescent COVID-19. This chain uses TRBV7-3 with TRBJ2-3; 10 nucleotides agree with TRBD2. Sequencing was carried out using peripheral blood. In DNA, the CDR3 is TGTGCCAGCAGCTCGAGAGCGGGGGGGTCCACAGATACGCAGTATTTT. Residues: CASSSRAGGSTDTQYF. The full variable domain, rest sourced from reference TRBV7-3 and TRBJ2-3, is GAGVSQTPSNKVTEKGKYVELRCDPISGHTALYWYRQSLGQGPEFLIYFQGTGAADDSGLPNDRFFAVRPEGSVSTLKIQRTERGDSAVYLCASSSRAGGSTDTQYFGPGTRLTVL.